Shown below are 16 T cell receptor beta chains from a single sample sequenced in a study of T cells in Graves' hyperthyroidism and ophthalmopathy. Amplification of TCR beta CDR3 regions was performed using RNA transcripts as template. First-round RT-PCR with HTBI primers amplified the TCR CDR3 region. TCRdb independently ran MiXCR on the multiplex PCR reads; one entry per CDR3 protein. The sample carries some 800,000 distinct CDR3 sequences, roughly 40% recorded once. The sequenced sample consisted of blood. The receptor set was obtained from a man aged 18-30 years with Graves' hyperthyroidism.

Comments on this clonotype: This may arise from a read error, as a much more abundant clone is one base away. V usage is TRBV7-9 and J usage is TRBJ2-7, with D hard to call. The germline gives CDR1 SEHNR, CDR2 FQNEAQ (reference sequence). The length of the CDR3 is 14 residues. In nucleotides, the CDR3 is TGTGCCAGCAGCTTAGATGCCGGTACCTACGGGCAGTACTTC. This gives the protein CASSLDAGTYGQYF.

The genes are TRBV19 and TRBJ2-1, with TRBD2 matching 8 bases. J gave up 4 bases and V 1 base, and 3 bases lay outside the gene matches. The CDR3 totals 15 residues. Germline assignment: CDR1 LNHDA and CDR2 SQIVND (reference sequence). The CDR3 spells CASSIVSSGYNEQFF. CDR3 sequence (DNA): TGTGCCAGTAGTATAGTGTCTAGCGGGTACAATGAGCAGTTCTTC. Variable domain in full (rest from reference TRBV19 and TRBJ2-1): DGGITQSPKYLFRKEGQNVTLSCEQNLNHDAMYWYRQDPGQGLRLIYYSQIVNDFQKGDIAEGYSVSREKKESFPLTVTSAQKNPTAFYLCASSIVSSGYNEQFFGPGTRLTVL.

The table lists this clonotype with many counts. The CDR3 coding sequence is TGCAGTGCTCGTTTCACAGGGATAGGAGATGAAAAACTGTTTTTT. This encodes CSARFTGIGDEKLFF. The V and J genes are TRBV20-1 and TRBJ1-4, with D perhaps matching TRBD1 (6 bases). Trimming shortened V by 5 bases and J by 6 bases, and 19 bases separated the two germline ends. Looked up from germline, CDR1 is DFQATT and CDR2 is SNEGSKA (reference sequence). CDR3 length: 15 residues.

The chain has TRBV2 and TRBJ2-1, with a possible D match to TRBD1 (5 bases). The CDR3 runs to 13 residues. V was trimmed by 6 bases and J by 9 bases, leaving 15 bases between them. Germline V gene lookup returns CDR1 SNHLY and CDR2 FYNNEI. The CDR3 loop reads CASSQGIESEQFF. The DNA of the CDR3 is TGTGCCAGCAGCCAGGGCATCGAAAGTGAGCAGTTCTTC.

The genes are TRBV7-4 and TRBJ1-5; 8 nucleotides line up with TRBD1. After removal of 4 bases from V and 4 bases from J, the junction contained 9 bases not matched to a gene. Germline CDR1 and CDR2: SGHVT and SQSDAQ. The CDR3 is 16 amino acids. CDR3: CASSSKLGQENQPQHF. In DNA form, the CDR3 reads TGTGCCAGCAGCTCGAAATTGGGACAGGAGAATCAGCCCCAGCATTTT.

The chain joins TRBV15 to TRBJ1-1, with TRBD1 matching 8 bases. This CDR3 is built from 12 residues. Losses at the gene ends were 7 bases for V and 3 bases for J; bases not matched to a gene: 1. Per the germline V gene, CDR1 is LNHNV and CDR2 is YYDKDF (reference sequence). The chain's CDR3 is CATKDRDTEAFF. The DNA for the CDR3 is TGTGCCACCAAGGACAGGGACACTGAAGCTTTCTTT.

The chain is built from TRBV6-5 and TRBJ1-4; D possibly corresponds to TRBD1 (6 bases). The CDR3 spans 14 residues. Germline V CDR1 and CDR2: MNHEY, SVGAGI. The V end was cut by 7 bases, the J end by 6 bases, with 15 bases between. The CDR3 loop is CASTLGGGHEKLFF. In nucleotides, the CDR3 is TGTGCCAGCACTCTAGGGGGAGGGCATGAAAAACTGTTTTTT.

The sample holds many counts of this clonotype. The V gene is TRBV20-1, the J gene TRBJ2-5; D gene uncertain. Deletions cut 2 bases from V and 5 bases from J, with 3 bases between. Germline CDR1 DFQATT, CDR2 SNEGSKA (reference sequence). The CDR3 has 10 residues. This chain's CDR3 is CSARYETQYF. CDR3 sequence (DNA): TGCAGTGCTAGATACGAGACCCAGTACTTC.

The sample holds a few counts of this clonotype. The chain uses TRBV7-2 and TRBJ1-5; possibly TRBD1 for D (5 bases). In germline, CDR1 is SGHTA, CDR2 FQGNSA. V was shortened by 4 bases and J by 5 bases, with 15 bases between the two germline ends. The CDR3 runs to 15 residues. In DNA form, the CDR3 reads TGTGCCAGCAGCTCTGTTGGCAGGGTGGATCAGCCCCAGCATTTT. Its protein is CASSSVGRVDQPQHF. Variable domain in full (rest from reference TRBV7-2 and TRBJ1-5): GAGVSQSPSNKVTEKGKDVELRCDPISGHTALYWYRQSLGQGLEFLIYFQGNSAPDKSGLPSDRFSAERTGGSVSTLTIQRTQQEDSAVYLCASSSVGRVDQPQHFGDGTRLSIL.

This clonotype appeared many times. This chain joins TRBV29-1 and TRBJ2-7; perhaps TRBD2 as D (7 bases). The CDR3 totals 14 residues. V shed 3 bases and J shed 3 bases, with 15 bases lying between them. CDR1 and CDR2 (germline): SQVTM, ANQGSEA. CDR3 sequence (DNA): TGCAGCGTTGATGAGGGAGGGGGTTTCTACGAGCAGTACTTC. Its protein is CSVDEGGGFYEQYF.

Worth noting for this clonotype: Given a much more abundant clone one base away, this may be a read error. The chain is built from TRBV24-1 and TRBJ2-5, with D possibly called TRBD1 or TRBD2 (5 bases each). The CDR3 has 11 residues. The germline CDR1 and CDR2 sequences are KGHDR and SFDVKD. The V and J ends lost 11 bases and 8 bases respectively, with 14 bases between them. CDR3 DNA sequence: TGTGCCAGCCGGGACGGGCTTACCCAGTACTTC. Protein product: CASRDGLTQYF.

This chain joins TRBV2 and TRBJ2-2; D might be TRBD2 (6 bases). Germline lookup yields CDR1 SNHLY and CDR2 FYNNEI. V shed 5 bases and J shed 4 bases, with 17 bases lying between them. The CDR3 is 16 residues long. This CDR3 reads CASSHPRGTPTGELFF. The DNA for the CDR3 is TGTGCCAGCAGTCACCCCCGGGGGACCCCCACCGGGGAGCTGTTTTTT.

This clonotype was found many times. The rearrangement uses TRBV29-1 and TRBJ2-5, with 8 bases identical to TRBD1. There are 12 residues in the CDR3. J gave up 6 bases and V 3 bases, and 3 bases lay outside the gene matches. Germline V gene sequence: CDR1 SQVTM, CDR2 ANQGSEA. The DNA of the CDR3 is TGCAGCGTTGAGGACAGGGAAAAGACCCAGTACTTC. Its translation: CSVEDREKTQYF. Together with reference TRBV29-1 and TRBJ2-5, the CDR3 gives the full variable domain: SAVISQKPSRDICQRGTSLTIQCQVDSQVTMMFWYRQQPGQSLTLIATANQGSEATYESGFVIDKFPISRPNLTFSTLTVSNMSPEDSSIYLCSVEDREKTQYFGPGTRLLVL.

This clonotype has a count of ten or more. This chain links TRBV29-1 with TRBJ2-6; D call uncertain. The CDR3 contains 16 residues. V lost 4 bases and J 0 bases, leaving 13 bases between the germline ends. Germline CDR1 reads SQVTM; CDR2 reads ANQGSEA. CDR3 coding DNA: TGCAGCGTTGCGGGTCTGGGGAACTCTGGGGCCAACGTCCTGACTTTC. Translated, it gives CSVAGLGNSGANVLTF.

The genes are TRBV4-1 and TRBJ1-3; tentatively, D is TRBD1 (5 bases). This CDR3 spans 14 amino acids. Germline CDR1 and CDR2: MGHRA and YSYEKL. Trimming removed 1 base at V and 9 bases at J, with 13 bases between. CDR3 coding DNA: TGCGCCAGCAGCCAAGGAGGGGTGGCGGGCACCATATATTTT. This encodes CASSQGGVAGTIYF.

This clonotype was counted between two and nine times. The rearrangement uses TRBV6-4 and TRBJ2-2, with D hard to call. The V end was cut by 7 bases, the J end by 7 bases, with 10 bases between. Germline V lookup: CDR1 MRHNA, CDR2 SNTAGT. The CDR3 contains 12 residues. CDR3 region: CASISLDGELFF. CDR3 coding DNA: TGTGCCAGCATTTCCCTGGACGGGGAGCTGTTTTTT.